A selection of T cell receptor beta chains follows, all from one sample in a study of Graves' ophthalmopathy and Graves' hyperthyroidism. TCRdb ran MiXCR on the multiplex PCR reads and lists one entry per CDR3 protein. The sample consists of approximately 160,000 distinct CDR3 sequences, roughly 36% of them appearing once. The sequenced sample was peripheral blood. The receptors here all came from a man aged 25 to 45 with Graves' ophthalmopathy. Both conserved end residues are part of each CDR3. Each record gives: V gene, J gene, D gene, clone size, CDR3 DNA, CDR3 protein. A D gene is named only where the DNA matches it firmly. The size field is filled for only some rows; it gives once, few, many or a size class.

TRBV28	TRBJ1-6	NA	many	TGTGCCAGCAGCCCGTTACGTTCACCCCTCCACTTT	CASSPLRSPLHF
TRBV6-1	TRBJ2-7	TRBD2	NA	TGTGCCAGCAGTGCACTAGCGGGGACCTCCTCCTACGAGCAGTACTTC	CASSALAGTSSYEQYF
TRBV20-1	TRBJ1-1	NA	NA	TGCAGTACGACAGGGAACACTGAAGCTTTCTTT	CSTTGNTEAFF
TRBV28	TRBJ2-5	NA	many	TGTGCCAGCAGTTCGGCCGCCCCGATTGAGACCCAGTACTTC	CASSSAAPIETQYF
TRBV12-3/TRBV12-4	TRBJ2-5	NA	NA	TGTGCCAGCAGCAGACTGCGATGGCCCCAAGAGACCCAGTACTTC	CASSRLRWPQETQYF
TRBV6-5	TRBJ1-1	TRBD1	many	TGTGCCAGCAGTTACGGGACAGGGTTTTTGAACACTGAAGCTTTCTTT	CASSYGTGFLNTEAFF
TRBV28	TRBJ1-1	NA	NA	TGTGCCAGCAGCCAGCCCGGACTGTACACTAAAGCTTTCTTT	CASSQPGLYTKAFF
TRBV6-2/TRBV6-3	TRBJ2-7	TRBD2	NA	TGTGCCAGCAGAAGCCCGGGACTAGCGCTCTCCTACGAGCAGTACTTC	CASRSPGLALSYEQYF
TRBV7-2	TRBJ2-7	NA	many	TGTGCCAGCAGCACTTCCGGGACGGCACCCTACGAGCAGTACTTC	CASSTSGTAPYEQYF
TRBV20-1	TRBJ2-7	NA	many	TGCAGTGCTAAATCCCTTCTGAAACAGGCCTCCTACGAGCAGTACTTC	CSAKSLLKQASYEQYF
TRBV12-3/TRBV12-4	TRBJ2-7	NA	NA	TGTGCCAGCAGCCATAGCCTACGGTCCTACGAGCAGTACTTC	CASSHSLRSYEQYF
TRBV6-5	TRBJ2-2	NA	many	TGTGCCAGCCTTGCCGTGAACACCGGGGAGCTGTTTTTT	CASLAVNTGELFF
TRBV24-1	TRBJ1-1	TRBD1	many	TGTGCCACCAGTGAAGCAGGGGGCGCGGGAACTGAAGCTTTCTTT	CATSEAGGAGTEAFF
TRBV15	TRBJ1-1	NA	NA	TGTGCCACCAGCAGCAGGAAGGGGCCTGAAGCTTTCTTT	CATSSRKGPEAFF
TRBV28	TRBJ2-5	TRBD1	once	TGTGCCATCATGCCACAGACAGGGGGGCAAGAGACCCAGTACTTC	CAIMPQTGGQETQYF
TRBV20-1	TRBJ1-1	TRBD1	NA	TGCAGTGCTAGAGATCAGGGGGACACTGAAGCTTTCTTT	CSARDQGDTEAFF
TRBV28	TRBJ1-6	NA	NA	TGTGCCTCCAGCAGTTTTCCCTTGGCAGGCAGGACGAATAATTCACCCCTCCACTTT	CASSSFPLAGRTNNSPLHF
TRBV6-2/TRBV6-3	TRBJ1-5	NA	once	TGTGCCAGCCATAAGGCGCAGGGGCAGCCCCAGCATTTT	CASHKAQGQPQHF
TRBV12-3/TRBV12-4	TRBJ2-7	TRBD2	once	TGTGCCATCAGGACCGGCGGGACTAGCGGGGGCTACGAGCAGTACTTC	CAIRTGGTSGGYEQYF
TRBV6-2/TRBV6-3	TRBJ2-3	TRBD2	many	TGTGCCAGCAGTTACTCTAGCGGGAGCACAGATACGCAGTATTTT	CASSYSSGSTDTQYF
TRBV12-3/TRBV12-4	TRBJ1-5	NA	NA	TGTGCCAGCAGCTCTGGCGGGAATAGTAATCAGCCCCAGCATTTT	CASSSGGNSNQPQHF
TRBV11-2	TRBJ2-3	TRBD2	NA	TGTGCCAGCCGACCCCTGGGCGGGAGAAGCACAGATACGCAGTATTTT	CASRPLGGRSTDTQYF
TRBV12-3/TRBV12-4	TRBJ2-7	TRBD1	once	TGTGCCAGCAGTTGCTCCCATACTCAGGGGGCGGCCTGCGAGCAGTACTTC	CASSCSHTQGAACEQYF
TRBV12-3/TRBV12-4	TRBJ1-6	NA	few	TGTGCCAGCAGCCATGACACAGGGATAGATTCACCCCTCCACTTT	CASSHDTGIDSPLHF
TRBV27	TRBJ2-7	TRBD2	NA	TGTGCCAGCAGTGCCTGGGGACTAGCGGGAGACTACGAGCAGTACTTC	CASSAWGLAGDYEQYF
TRBV25-1	TRBJ1-1	NA	many	TGTGCCAGCAGTGAATATCGGGGTTCTGAAGCTTTCTTT	CASSEYRGSEAFF
TRBV6-1	TRBJ2-7	TRBD1	NA	TGTGCCAGCATTGACCGGGACAGACCCTACGAGCAGTACTTC	CASIDRDRPYEQYF